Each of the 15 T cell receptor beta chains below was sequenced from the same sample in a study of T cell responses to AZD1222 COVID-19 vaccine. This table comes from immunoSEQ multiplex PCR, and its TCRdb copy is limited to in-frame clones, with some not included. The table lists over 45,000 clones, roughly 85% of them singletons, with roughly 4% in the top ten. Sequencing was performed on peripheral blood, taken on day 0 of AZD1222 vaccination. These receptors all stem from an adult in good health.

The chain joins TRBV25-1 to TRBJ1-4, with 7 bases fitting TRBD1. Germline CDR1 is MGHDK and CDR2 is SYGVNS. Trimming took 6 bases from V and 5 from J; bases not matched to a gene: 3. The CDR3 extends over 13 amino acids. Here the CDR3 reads CASRGQWNEKLFF. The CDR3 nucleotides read TGTGCCAGCAGGGGACAGTGGAATGAAAAACTGTTTTTT. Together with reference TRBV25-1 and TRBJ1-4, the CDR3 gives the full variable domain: EADIYQTPRYLVIGTGKKITLECSQTMGHDKMYWYQQDPGMELHLIHYSYGVNSTEKGDLSSESTVSRIRTEHFPLTLESARPSHTSQYLCASRGQWNEKLFFGSGTQLSVL.

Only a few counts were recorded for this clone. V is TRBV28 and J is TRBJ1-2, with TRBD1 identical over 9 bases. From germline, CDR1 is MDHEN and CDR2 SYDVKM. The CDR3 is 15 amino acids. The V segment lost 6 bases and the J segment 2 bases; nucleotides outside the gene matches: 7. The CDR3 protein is CASSPSTGGNYGYTF. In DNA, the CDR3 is TGTGCCAGCAGCCCGTCGACAGGGGGAAACTATGGCTACACCTTC.

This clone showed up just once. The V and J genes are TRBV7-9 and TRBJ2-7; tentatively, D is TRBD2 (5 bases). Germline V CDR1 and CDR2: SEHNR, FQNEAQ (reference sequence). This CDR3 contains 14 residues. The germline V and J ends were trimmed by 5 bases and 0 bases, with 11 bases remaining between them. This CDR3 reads CASSPDSGSYEQYF. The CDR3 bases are TGTGCCAGCAGCCCGGACTCCGGCTCCTACGAGCAGTACTTC. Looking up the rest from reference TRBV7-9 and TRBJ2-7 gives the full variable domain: DTGVSQNPRHKITKRGQNVTFRCDPISEHNRLYWYRQTLGQGPEFLTYFQNEAQLEKSRLLSDRFSAERPKGSFSTLEIQRTEQGDSAMYLCASSPDSGSYEQYFGPGTRLTVT.

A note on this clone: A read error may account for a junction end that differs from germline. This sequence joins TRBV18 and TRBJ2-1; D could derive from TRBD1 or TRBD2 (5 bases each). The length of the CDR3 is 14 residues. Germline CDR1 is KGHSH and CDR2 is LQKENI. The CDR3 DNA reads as TGTGCCAGCTCTCCACAGGACGCGGGCAATGAGCAGTTCTTC. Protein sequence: CASSPQDAGNEQFF.

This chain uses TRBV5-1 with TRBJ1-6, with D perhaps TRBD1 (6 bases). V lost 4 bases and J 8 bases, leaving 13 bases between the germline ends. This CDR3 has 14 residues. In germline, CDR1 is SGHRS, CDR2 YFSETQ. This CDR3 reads CASSPGGGDSPLHF. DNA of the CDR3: TGCGCCAGCAGCCCCGGGGGGGGCGATTCACCCCTCCACTTT. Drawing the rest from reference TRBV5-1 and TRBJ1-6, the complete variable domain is KAGVTQTPRYLIKTRGQQVTLSCSPISGHRSVSWYQQTPGQGLQFLFEYFSETQRNKGNFPGRFSGRQFSNSRSEMNVSTLELGDSALYLCASSPGGGDSPLHFGNGTRLTVT.

CDR3 nucleotide sequence: TGTGCCAGTAGGGACAGGGGTTGGGGATATAGCAATCAGCCCCAGCATTTT. It yields the protein CASRDRGWGYSNQPQHF. The chain combines TRBV19 with TRBJ1-5; TRBD1 aligns across 9 bases. CDR1 and CDR2 from the germline V gene are LNHDA and SQIVND (reference sequence). The CDR3 consists of 17 residues. V dropped 6 bases and J dropped 0; count of bases not matched to a gene: 9.

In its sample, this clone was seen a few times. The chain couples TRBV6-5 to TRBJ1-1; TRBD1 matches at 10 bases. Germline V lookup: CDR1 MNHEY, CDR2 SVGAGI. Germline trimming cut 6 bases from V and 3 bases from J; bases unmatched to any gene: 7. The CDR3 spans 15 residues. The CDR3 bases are TGTGCCAGCAGACCTGGACAGGGGGGAGACACTGAAGCTTTCTTT. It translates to CASRPGQGGDTEAFF.

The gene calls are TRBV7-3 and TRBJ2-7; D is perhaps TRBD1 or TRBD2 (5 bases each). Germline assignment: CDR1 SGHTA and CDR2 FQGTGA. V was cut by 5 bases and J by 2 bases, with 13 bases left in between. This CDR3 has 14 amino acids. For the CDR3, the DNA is TGTGCCAGCAGCCCGGGGCAATCCCCCTACGAGCAGTACTTC. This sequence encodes CASSPGQSPYEQYF.

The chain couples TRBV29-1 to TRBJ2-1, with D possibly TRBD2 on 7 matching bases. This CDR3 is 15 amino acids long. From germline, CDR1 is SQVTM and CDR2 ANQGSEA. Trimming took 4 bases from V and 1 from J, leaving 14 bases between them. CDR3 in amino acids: CSVGAGALSYNEQFF. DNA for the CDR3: TGCAGCGTTGGGGCGGGGGCTTTATCCTACAATGAGCAGTTCTTC.

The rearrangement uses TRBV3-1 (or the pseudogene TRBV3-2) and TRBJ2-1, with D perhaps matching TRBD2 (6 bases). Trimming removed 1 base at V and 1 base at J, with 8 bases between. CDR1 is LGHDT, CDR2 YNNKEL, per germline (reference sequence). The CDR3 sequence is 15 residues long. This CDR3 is CASSQVAGSYNEQFF. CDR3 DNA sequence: TGTGCCAGCAGCCAAGTGGCGGGGTCCTACAATGAGCAGTTCTTC.

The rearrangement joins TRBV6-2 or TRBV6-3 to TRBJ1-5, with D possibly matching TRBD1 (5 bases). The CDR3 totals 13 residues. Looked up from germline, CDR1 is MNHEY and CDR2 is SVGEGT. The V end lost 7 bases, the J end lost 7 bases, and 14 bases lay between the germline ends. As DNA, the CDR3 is TGTGCCAGCACCCCTGGGGGTTGGCAGCCCCAGCATTTT. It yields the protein CASTPGGWQPQHF.

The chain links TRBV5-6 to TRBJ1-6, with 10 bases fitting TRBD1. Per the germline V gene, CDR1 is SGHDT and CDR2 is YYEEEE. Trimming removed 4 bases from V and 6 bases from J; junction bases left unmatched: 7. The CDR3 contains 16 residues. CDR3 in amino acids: CASSRGTGASNSPLHF. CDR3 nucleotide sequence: TGTGCCAGCAGCCGGGGGACAGGGGCCAGTAATTCACCCCTCCACTTT.

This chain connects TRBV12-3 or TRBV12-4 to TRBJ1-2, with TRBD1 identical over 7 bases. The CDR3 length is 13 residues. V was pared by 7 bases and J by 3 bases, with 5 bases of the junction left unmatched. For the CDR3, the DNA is TGTGCCAGCAACCTACAGGGGTACTATGGCTACACCTTC. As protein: CASNLQGYYGYTF.

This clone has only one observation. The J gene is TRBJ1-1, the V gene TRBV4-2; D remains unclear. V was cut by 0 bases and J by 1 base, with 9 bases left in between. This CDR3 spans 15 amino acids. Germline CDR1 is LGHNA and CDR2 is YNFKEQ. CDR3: CASSQEYSQNTEAFF. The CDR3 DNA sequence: TGTGCCAGCAGCCAAGAGTACAGCCAGAACACTGAAGCTTTCTTT.

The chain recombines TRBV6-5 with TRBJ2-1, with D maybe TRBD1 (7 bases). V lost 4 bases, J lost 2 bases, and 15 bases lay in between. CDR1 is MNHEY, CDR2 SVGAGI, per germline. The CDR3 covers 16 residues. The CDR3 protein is CASSSRQGGTYNEQFF. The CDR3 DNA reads TGTGCCAGCAGTTCTCGACAGGGAGGAACCTACAATGAGCAGTTCTTC.